The T cell receptor beta chain described here comes from a study of blood T cell repertoires in COVID-19. In the study overall: There were acute and convalescent COVID-19 samples, and they came from the United States, Italy and Spain. From T cells, B-cell-depleted T cells, or PBMCs came the material, which was cDNA or gDNA.

As processed by the authors: Researchers report that nucleated cell counts were estimated from reference gene primer amplification. Sequencing was performed with immunoSEQ multiplex PCR; in TCRdb, only in-frame clones are kept and a portion is missing. Clone size and V and J calls were adopted from that table, with D and trimming inferred from the DNA. The data show some 95,000 clones, under 95% seen once. Germline values: CDR1 LGHDT, CDR2 YNNKEL (reference sequence). CDR3 length: 14 amino acids. V was trimmed by 1 base and J by 3 bases, leaving 10 bases between them. The specimen sequenced was peripheral blood. The rearrangement links TRBV3-1 (or the pseudogene TRBV3-2) to TRBJ2-7, with D possibly matching TRBD2 (5 bases). The sequence came from a human donor with active COVID-19. The donor label of this sample is uncertain. The CDR3 reads CASSQVGGYYEQYF. CDR3 sequence (DNA): TGTGCCAGCAGCCAAGTAGGAGGATACTACGAGCAGTACTTC.